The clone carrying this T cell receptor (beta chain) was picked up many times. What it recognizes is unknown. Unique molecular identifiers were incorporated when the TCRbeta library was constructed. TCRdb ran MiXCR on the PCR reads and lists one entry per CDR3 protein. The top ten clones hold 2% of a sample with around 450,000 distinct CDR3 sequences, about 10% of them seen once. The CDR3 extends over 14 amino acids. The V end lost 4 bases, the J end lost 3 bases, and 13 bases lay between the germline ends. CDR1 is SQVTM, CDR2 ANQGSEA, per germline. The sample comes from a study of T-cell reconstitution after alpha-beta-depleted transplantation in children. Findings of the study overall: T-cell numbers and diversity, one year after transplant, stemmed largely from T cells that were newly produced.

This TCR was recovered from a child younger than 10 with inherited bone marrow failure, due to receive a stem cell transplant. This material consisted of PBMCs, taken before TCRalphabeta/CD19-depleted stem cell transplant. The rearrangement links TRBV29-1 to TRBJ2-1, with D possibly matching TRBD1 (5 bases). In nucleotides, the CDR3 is TGCAGCGTTGTGGTGGGGCTTATCTACAATGAGCAGTTCTTC. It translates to CSVVVGLIYNEQFF.